This passage covers 31 T cell receptor beta chains from one sample sequenced in a study of T cells in Graves' hyperthyroidism and ophthalmopathy. Authors of the study amplified TCR beta CDR3 regions from RNA transcripts. When the TCR CDR3 underwent first-round RT-PCR, the HTBI primer set was used. TCRdb passed the multiplex PCR reads through MiXCR, listing each CDR3 protein once. The sample has some 420,000 distinct CDR3 sequences; around 15% are singletons. Sequenced material: blood. Receptors were obtained from a woman under 30 with Graves' hyperthyroidism.

This clonotype was found many times. This chain connects TRBV27 to TRBJ2-5, with 8 positions matching TRBD2. V gave up 6 bases and J gave up 4 bases; unmatched junction bases: 4. The germline V gene has CDR1 MNHEY and CDR2 SMNVEV (reference sequence). CDR3 length equals 13 residues. CDR3 amino acids: CASSQLAGETQYF. Here the CDR3 DNA reads TGTGCCAGCAGCCAGCTAGCGGGAGAGACCCAGTACTTC.

This clonotype came up a few times. The V gene is TRBV20-1, the J gene TRBJ1-5, with TRBD1 matching 7 bases. This CDR3 region has 13 residues. Germline CDR1 reads DFQATT; CDR2 reads SNEGSKA (reference sequence). Trimming at V came to 3 bases and at J to 3 bases, leaving 2 bases not matched to a gene. CDR3 DNA sequence: TGCAGTGCTAGTACAGGGGACAATCAGCCCCAGCATTTT. Encoded protein: CSASTGDNQPQHF.

This clonotype was seen a few times. J is TRBJ2-5 and V is TRBV30; D is unresolved. This CDR3 comprises 11 residues. Trimming stripped 5 bases from V and 4 bases from J, with 8 bases between. The germline V gene encodes CDR1 GTSNPN and CDR2 SVGIG (reference sequence). The CDR3 coding sequence is TGTGCCTGGTCGCTGAGAGAGACCCAGTACTTC. This encodes CAWSLRETQYF.

The chain carries TRBV10-3 and TRBJ1-6, with a possible D match to TRBD1 (5 bases). Trimming pared 10 bases from V and 8 bases from J, leaving 24 bases between. Germline CDR1 ENHRY, CDR2 SYGVKD. This CDR3 region has 16 residues. The CDR3 sequence: CASRQTVGTRDSPLHF. The CDR3 DNA sequence: TGTGCCAGCAGGCAAACCGTCGGGACCCGAGATTCACCCCTCCACTTT.

This clonotype was recorded many times. The CDR3 protein is CASSEAPGEEHEQYF. The CDR3 DNA reads TGTGCCAGCAGTGAAGCGCCAGGGGAGGAACACGAGCAGTACTTC. The chain is built from TRBV2 and TRBJ2-7; D is tentatively TRBD1 or TRBD2 (6 bases each). The ends were cut back, 0 bases at V and 5 bases at J, with 14 bases in the middle. CDR3 length equals 15 residues. Looked up from germline, CDR1 is SNHLY and CDR2 is FYNNEI.

This clonotype was observed at least ten times. The J gene is TRBJ1-5, the V gene TRBV10-2; tentatively, D is TRBD1 (5 bases). CDR3 length equals 16 residues. Germline V CDR1 and CDR2: WSHSY, SAAADI. V was shortened by 8 bases and J by 8 bases, with 25 bases between the two germline ends. Here the CDR3 reads CASSETDRAGLEPQHF. The CDR3 DNA follows: TGCGCCAGCTCTGAGACTGACAGAGCCGGCCTTGAGCCCCAGCATTTT.

Many counts were recorded for this clonotype. V gene TRBV20-1 combines with J gene TRBJ1-5; D is perhaps TRBD1 (5 bases). CDR3 length: 14 residues. The V gene's germline CDR1 is DFQATT and CDR2 SNEGSKA (reference sequence). The V and J ends lost 3 bases and 10 bases respectively, with 19 bases between them. For the CDR3, the DNA is TGCAGTGCTAGCACCCCCAGGGACCTCGGCCCCCAGCATTTT. Translation gives CSASTPRDLGPQHF.

The sample holds many counts of this clonotype. The gene calls are TRBV6-1 and TRBJ2-2; TRBD1 matches 7 bases. CDR1 is MNHNS, CDR2 SASEGT, per germline. CDR3 size: 14 residues. Trimming at V came to 11 bases and at J to 5 bases, leaving 11 bases not matched to a gene. CDR3 in DNA: TGTGCCGTTCCTAGACAGGGATTAACCGGGGAGCTGTTTTTT. It is translated as CAVPRQGLTGELFF.

This clonotype was seen many times. This chain connects TRBV20-1 to TRBJ2-5; weak D call: TRBD2 (6 bases). Germline lookup yields CDR1 DFQATT and CDR2 SNEGSKA (reference sequence). The CDR3 runs 14 residues. V was trimmed by 6 bases and J by 2 bases, leaving 16 bases between them. CDR3 region: CSAGTLALQETQYF. The CDR3 DNA reads TGCAGTGCCGGGACCCTAGCGCTACAAGAGACCCAGTACTTC.

There are many counts of this clonotype. This chain links TRBV7-8 with TRBJ2-7; D uncertain. V dropped 1 base and J dropped 2 bases, with 12 bases sitting between them. The CDR3 is 15 amino acids. Germline V gene sequence: CDR1 SGHVS, CDR2 FQNEAQ. The CDR3 spells CASSLGKRGAYEQYF. CDR3 DNA sequence: TGTGCCAGCAGCTTAGGGAAGCGAGGAGCCTACGAGCAGTACTTC.

Worth noting for this clonotype: A read error is possible here, since a much larger clone lies one base away. The chain joins TRBV9 to TRBJ2-1, with TRBD2 identical over 10 bases. The germline gives CDR1 SGDLS, CDR2 YYNGEE. The CDR3 is made up of 16 amino acids. After removal of 0 bases from V and 3 bases from J, the junction contained 3 bases not matched to a gene. DNA of the CDR3: TGTGCCAGCAGCGTAGAGGCTAGCGGGAGCTACAATGAGCAGTTCTTC. Protein sequence: CASSVEASGSYNEQFF.

The chain has TRBV29-1 and TRBJ2-1; maybe TRBD2 (7 bases). From germline, CDR1 is SQVTM and CDR2 ANQGSEA. V was shortened by 4 bases and J by 3 bases, with 16 bases between the two germline ends. The CDR3 has 15 residues. This CDR3 is CSVGSGTSVYNEQFF. CDR3 nucleotide sequence: TGCAGCGTTGGAAGCGGGACATCGGTCTACAATGAGCAGTTCTTC.

The genes are TRBV7-6 and TRBJ2-3; weak D call: TRBD2 (5 bases). Germline assignment: CDR1 SGHVS and CDR2 FNYEAQ. The length of the CDR3 is 15 residues. Trimming removed 3 bases at V and 0 bases at J, with 10 bases between. Here the CDR3 reads CASSLDFGSTDTQYF. The DNA for the CDR3 is TGTGCCAGCAGCTTGGACTTTGGGAGCACAGATACGCAGTATTTT.

J is TRBJ2-2 and V is TRBV5-1; 9 positions match TRBD1. Germline V CDR1 and CDR2: SGHRS, YFSETQ. Germline trimming cut 4 bases from V and 5 bases from J; bases unmatched to any gene: 9. CDR3 length equals 16 residues. The CDR3 DNA follows: TGCGCCAGCAGCGGAAGCCGGGACAGGGTTACCGGGGAGCTGTTTTTT. Residues: CASSGSRDRVTGELFF.

This clonotype was recorded a few times. The chain combines TRBV20-1 with TRBJ1-5; no clear D. Trimming removed 4 bases from V and 0 bases from J, with 13 bases in between. The germline V gene has CDR1 DFQATT and CDR2 SNEGSKA (reference sequence). The CDR3 is 15 amino acids. The CDR3, as DNA: TGCAGTGCTACCAACAGAAAGTATAGCAATCAGCCCCAGCATTTT. This sequence encodes CSATNRKYSNQPQHF.

V gene TRBV9 combines with J gene TRBJ2-2, with D uncertain. V lost 0 bases, J lost 4 bases, and 4 bases lay in between. The CDR3 has 13 residues. Germline V gene lookup returns CDR1 SGDLS and CDR2 YYNGEE. The DNA for the CDR3 is TGTGCCAGCAGCGTAGACCCCACCGGGGAGCTGTTTTTT. Encoded protein: CASSVDPTGELFF.

This clonotype appeared many times. The gene calls are TRBV5-8 and TRBJ1-1, with a tentative D call TRBD1 (6 bases). From germline, CDR1 is SGHTS and CDR2 YDEGEE. The V and J ends lost 4 bases and 4 bases respectively, with 14 bases between them. This CDR3 region has 14 residues. CDR3 sequence reads: CASSLRGLGTEAFF. The CDR3 DNA sequence: TGTGCCAGCAGCCTCAGGGGACTGGGCACTGAAGCTTTCTTT.

A word on this clonotype: A read error is possible here, since a much larger clone lies one base away. The chain employs TRBV20-1 and TRBJ2-5; 10 bases line up with TRBD2. The CDR3 loop spans 12 amino acids. The germline V gene has CDR1 DFQATT and CDR2 SNEGSKA (reference sequence). The V and J ends lost 5 bases and 7 bases, in that order; junction bases with no gene match: 4. The CDR3 sequence: CSALAGDGTQYF. The CDR3 nucleotides read TGCAGTGCTCTAGCGGGAGATGGGACCCAGTACTTC.

This clonotype was seen ten or more times. The chain joins TRBV12-3 or TRBV12-4 to TRBJ2-5; 7 nucleotides match TRBD1. The ends lost 5 bases at V and 3 bases at J; junction bases unmatched: 3. CDR3 length equals 13 residues. CDR3: CASSPDREETQYF. For the CDR3, the DNA is TGTGCCAGCAGTCCTGACAGGGAAGAGACCCAGTACTTC.

The V call is TRBV9, the J call TRBJ2-6, with D possibly TRBD2 on 5 matching bases. CDR3 length: 15 amino acids. V was trimmed by 3 bases and J by 4 bases, leaving 11 bases between them. Germline V lookup: CDR1 SGDLS, CDR2 YYNGEE. As DNA, the CDR3 is TGTGCCAGCAGCGCTGGGAGTCTGGGGGCCAACGTCCTGACTTTC. It yields the protein CASSAGSLGANVLTF. Based on the CDR3 plus reference TRBV9 and TRBJ2-6, the full variable domain is DSGVTQTPKHLITATGQRVTLRCSPRSGDLSVYWYQQSLDQGLQFLIQYYNGEERAKGNILERFSAQQFPDLHSELNLSSLELGDSALYFCASSAGSLGANVLTFGAGSRLTVL.

V is TRBV5-6 and J is TRBJ2-7, with 7 bases fitting TRBD2. The V segment lost 7 bases and the J segment 6 bases; nucleotides outside the gene matches: 13. The CDR3 is made up of 14 amino acids. In germline, CDR1 is SGHDT, CDR2 YYEEEE. Here the CDR3 DNA reads TGTGCCAGCGGCCGGGACTATAGGGGAGGCGAGCAGTACTTC. Protein: CASGRDYRGGEQYF.

This chain uses TRBV6-5 with TRBJ2-7; a weak D match, TRBD2 (5 bases). Trimming took 4 bases from V and 3 from J, leaving 13 bases between them. Germline CDR1 and CDR2: MNHEY and SVGAGI. The CDR3 has 14 amino acids. The CDR3 protein is CASSSSLLGYEQYF. The CDR3 region has the DNA TGTGCCAGCAGTTCTAGCCTATTGGGCTACGAGCAGTACTTC.

This clonotype was seen repeatedly, ten times or more. The V and J genes are TRBV5-1 and TRBJ2-1; weak D call: TRBD1 (6 bases). CDR1 is SGHRS and CDR2 is YFSETQ in the germline V gene. CDR3 length: 14 residues. V was shortened by 7 bases and J by 7 bases, with 18 bases between the two germline ends. The CDR3 region has the DNA TGCGCCAGCGTAGGGGGTGGGCTGGGGAATGAGCAGTTCTTC. Translated: CASVGGGLGNEQFF.

In its sample, this clonotype was seen many times. The rearrangement uses TRBV20-1 and TRBJ2-7; D is unclear. Germline V gives CDR1 DFQATT, CDR2 SNEGSKA (reference sequence). The CDR3 has 14 amino acids. The germline V and J ends were trimmed by 0 bases and 2 bases, with 11 bases remaining between them. The CDR3 DNA reads TGCAGTGCTAGAGACGGGCCCTCGACCTACGAGCAGTACTTC. Translated, it gives CSARDGPSTYEQYF.

This clonotype was observed a few times. CDR3 DNA: TGTGCCAGCTCACCACAACGGTCTCGGGAGCAGTACTTC. Protein sequence: CASSPQRSREQYF. The chain links TRBV18 to TRBJ2-7; D is unresolved. The CDR3 runs 13 residues. Trimming removed 1 base from V and 7 bases from J, with 11 bases in between. Germline V gene lookup returns CDR1 KGHSH and CDR2 LQKENI.

This clonotype was detected ten times or more. The chain uses TRBV2 and TRBJ2-3; D gene uncertain. There are 11 residues in the CDR3. In germline, CDR1 is SNHLY, CDR2 FYNNEI. V lost 3 bases and J lost 7, with 5 bases in between. The CDR3 DNA reads as TGTGCCAGCAGTGAGGTGAATACGCAGTATTTT. It encodes CASSEVNTQYF.

The table lists this clonotype with many counts. The chain has TRBV20-1 and TRBJ2-5; D unresolved. Germline V gene data show CDR1 as DFQATT and CDR2 as SNEGSKA (reference sequence). The CDR3 has 11 amino acids. Between the trimmed V and J ends, which lost 5 bases and 5 bases, there was a span of 9 bases. DNA for the CDR3: TGCAGTGCTCAAAAAGGGGAGACCCAGTACTTC. Protein product: CSAQKGETQYF.

This clonotype has at least ten counts. V gene TRBV28 combines with J gene TRBJ2-7; D gene ambiguous. The CDR3 has 12 residues. Deletions cut 7 bases from V and 3 bases from J, with 10 bases between. Germline CDR1 MDHEN, CDR2 SYDVKM. CDR3 DNA sequence: TGTGCCAGCAACGGCCAGAACTACGAGCAGTACTTC. It specifies CASNGQNYEQYF.

There are many counts of this clonotype. CDR3 bases: TGTGCCTGGAGTGTTGCCAGGGTAGGCACCGGGGAGCTGTTTTTT. Residues: CAWSVARVGTGELFF. The chain links TRBV30 to TRBJ2-2, with D possibly matching TRBD1 (5 bases). Trimming left V 0 bases short and J 4 bases short, with 12 bases between. Germline V gene sequence: CDR1 GTSNPN, CDR2 SVGIG (reference sequence). The CDR3 is made up of 15 amino acids.

This clonotype was seen ten or more times. The chain joins TRBV12-3 or TRBV12-4 to TRBJ2-1; D possibly corresponds to TRBD1 (5 bases). CDR3 length: 15 amino acids. V was trimmed by 2 bases and J by 4 bases, leaving 12 bases between them. CDR3 nucleotides: TGTGCCAGCAGTTTAAGGGGCGCGGCGTACAATGAGCAGTTCTTC. It specifies CASSLRGAAYNEQFF.

This clonotype has a count of ten or more. The chain couples TRBV11-2 to TRBJ1-1; 9 bases map to TRBD1. The CDR3 contains 14 residues. Germline V gives CDR1 SGHAT, CDR2 FQNNGV. V lost 1 base, J lost 5 bases, and 2 bases stayed unmatched. CDR3 nucleotides: TGTGCCAGCAGCTTAGCGGGACAGGGAACTGAAGCTTTCTTT. Protein sequence: CASSLAGQGTEAFF.